This TCR beta chain comes out of a study of response to subunit inactivated influenza vaccine. This clonotype showed up just a few times. Its antigen is unknown. One entry per CDR3 protein results from TCRdb running MiXCR on the RT-PCR reads. The data contain more than 600,000 distinct CDR3 sequences, about 18% of them singletons. Findings of the study overall: New T cells are recruited in small numbers by each seasonal influenza vaccination, according to the authors' suggestion.

CDR3 size: 12 residues. Germline CDR1 DFQATT, CDR2 SNEGSKA (reference sequence). V was clipped by 2 bases and J by 0 bases, with 4 bases between them. The clonotype originates from a middle-aged man who received an inactivated influenza vaccine. This chain joins TRBV20-1 and TRBJ1-1; D not certain. Sequenced here: PBMCs from blood, sampled less than 6 days after vaccination. As DNA, the CDR3 is TGCAGTGCTAGAAGTCTGAACACTGAAGCTTTCTTT. Protein: CSARSLNTEAFF.